The clone carrying this T cell receptor beta chain was seen more than once but under ten times. What it recognizes is unknown. These data are taken from a study of beta chain features in type 1 diabetes. The CDR3 has 12 amino acids. CDR1 and CDR2 from the germline V gene are MDHEN and SYDVKM. V shed 1 base and J shed 6 bases, with 7 bases lying between them. What was sequenced were expressed TCRB transcripts, since all of the isolated RNA had been reverse transcribed. TCRdb keeps only in-frame clones here, not all; method: immunoSEQ multiplex PCR. The data hold 600,000 to 700,000 clones, with roughly 12% observed a single time. Findings and limits, study-wide: A moderate, significant TCRB CDR3 shortening appeared in type 1 diabetes across four CD4+ subsets.

V gene TRBV28 combines with J gene TRBJ2-7; D is perhaps TRBD2 (5 bases). This clonotype was sampled from a man younger than 45 with type 1 diabetes. The sequenced sample consisted of naive CD4+ T cells from blood. The CDR3 DNA is TGTGCCAGCAGTTTATCGGGATCCGAGCAGTACTTC. Amino acids: CASSLSGSEQYF.